This T cell receptor beta chain was obtained from a study of blood T cell repertoires in COVID-19. On the study more broadly: Some COVID-19 samples were acute and others convalescent; all came from the United States, Italy and Spain. PBMCs, B-cell-depleted T cells, or T cells provided the cDNA or gDNA that made up the material.

The CDR3 extends over 13 amino acids. V shed 3 bases and J 4 bases; nucleotides not matched to a gene: 3. CDR1 and CDR2 from the germline V gene are SGHTA and FQGNSA. Methods used by the authors: Nucleated cell number was recorded as an estimate derived from reference gene primer amplification. Libraries were prepared by immunoSEQ multiplex PCR; TCRdb keeps only in-frame clonotypes and omits some of them. Clonal size and the V and J genes are those of that table, whereas D and trimming came from the DNA. The sample lists over 200,000 clones; around 92% were seen once. Seattle-derived patients entered the study during active infection and were followed longitudinally.

Material: peripheral blood. The sequence came from a person under 35 with COVID-19, enrolled during active disease. The gene calls are TRBV7-2 and TRBJ2-7; 7 bases align to TRBD2. The CDR3 nucleotides read TGTGCCAGCAGCTTCCCGGGGGGTTACGAGCAGTACTTC. It encodes CASSFPGGYEQYF.